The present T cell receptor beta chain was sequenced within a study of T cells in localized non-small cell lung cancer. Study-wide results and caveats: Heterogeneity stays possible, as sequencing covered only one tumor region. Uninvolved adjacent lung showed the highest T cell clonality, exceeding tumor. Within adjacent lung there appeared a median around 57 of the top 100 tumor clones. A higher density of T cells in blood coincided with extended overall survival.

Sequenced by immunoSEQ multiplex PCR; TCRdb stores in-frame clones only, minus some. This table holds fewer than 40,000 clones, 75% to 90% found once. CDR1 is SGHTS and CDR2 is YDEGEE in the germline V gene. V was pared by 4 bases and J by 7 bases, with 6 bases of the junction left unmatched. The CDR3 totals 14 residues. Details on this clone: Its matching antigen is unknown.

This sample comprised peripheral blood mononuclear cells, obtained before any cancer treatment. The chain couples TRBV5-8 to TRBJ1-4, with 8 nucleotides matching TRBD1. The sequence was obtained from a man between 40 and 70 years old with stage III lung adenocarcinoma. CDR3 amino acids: CASSRGQGAEKLFF. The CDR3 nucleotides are TGTGCCAGCAGCCGAGGACAGGGAGCTGAAAAACTGTTTTTT.